The source of this T cell receptor beta chain is a study of human T cells and chemical hapten exposure. Study-wide context: Donors were sensitized with 2% DPC on the upper inner arm. Study-level findings and limits: Because they had alopecia, donors may respond immunologically unlike healthy people.

This clonotype was seen more than once but under ten times. Its antigen is unknown. Time point in this sample: patch test 3, about 24 weeks after DPC sensitization. Treatment reported: therapeutic diphenylcyclopropenone sensitization with weekly scalp DPC. Sample donors consisted of patients with alopecia, aged 18 to 70 years, who were suitable for DPC. TCRdb passed the RACE reads through MiXCR, listing each CDR3 protein once. The sample has 82,000 or so distinct CDR3 sequences, approximately 12% seen once. The source material was whole blood, sampled in connection with sensitization to the hapten diphenylcyclopropenone (DPC). The sequence derives from a woman in her forties or fifties with alopecia areata. Some clones in this sample may be carry-over from other donors' samples.

CDR3 sequence (DNA): TGTGCCAGCAGCCAATACACCGGGACAGGGCTCTACAATGAGCAGTTCTTC. Protein: CASSQYTGTGLYNEQFF. The genes are TRBV3-1 and TRBJ2-1; 9 nucleotides align to TRBD1. Trimming at V came to 2 bases and at J to 3 bases, leaving 8 bases not matched to a gene. This CDR3 has 17 residues. Germline lookup yields CDR1 LGHDT and CDR2 YNNKEL (reference sequence).